The present entry profiles one T cell receptor beta chain with its context. Its antigen is not known. This specimen belongs to a study of vaccination effects on CD4 cells after COVID-19. About the research overall: Antigen-specific CD4+ T cells were expanded with viral peptide pools in the ViraFEST assay before sequencing.

Clones were read by immunoSEQ multiplex PCR, and TCRdb kept only the in-frame ones, dropping some. The profile shows about 57,000 clones, under 85% of them singletons. General study points: Healthy vaccinees' vaccine-induced clones included only 1 of 255 that recognized common cold coronaviruses.

Losses at the gene ends were 6 bases for V and 4 bases for J; bases not matched to a gene: 6. The CDR3 consists of 15 residues. Germline CDR1 reads KGHDR; CDR2 reads SFDVKD. Once cultured for 9 to 11 days, the cells underwent separation to obtain CD4+ T cells. Two-dose BNT162b2 or mRNA-1273 vaccination was given to participants. Vaccinated recipients, who were negative for nucleocapsid antibodies, had no history of SARS-CoV-2 infection. This chain links TRBV24-1 with TRBJ2-1; 9 bases match TRBD1. The source of this sequence is a human donor who received a COVID-19 vaccine. Sample: CD4+ T cells from PBMCs cultured without peptide, taken after COVID-19 vaccination. CDR3 residues: CATSKGGQGYNEQFF. Written as DNA, the CDR3 is TGTGCCACCAGTAAGGGAGGACAGGGGTACAATGAGCAGTTCTTC.